Listed below are T cell receptor beta chains from one sample, sequenced in a study of response to subunit inactivated influenza vaccine. MiXCR, applied by TCRdb to the RT-PCR reads, yields one record per CDR3 protein. The sample holds over 750,000 distinct CDR3 sequences, 21% seen once. The sample here was PBMCs from blood, taken 4 to 6 days after vaccination. Receptors were obtained from a middle-aged man who received an inactivated influenza vaccine. Both conserved end residues are part of each CDR3. A D gene is named only where the DNA matches it firmly. Expanded clones are given a class, and other clones once, few, many or no size at all.

cdr3_nt	cdr3_aa	d_call	v_call	clone_size	j_call
TGTGCCAGCAGTTCCGTGTCCGGGCCCGGCTCAGCCAAAAACATTCAGTACTTC	CASSSVSGPGSAKNIQYF	.	TRBV12-3/TRBV12-4	.	TRBJ2-4
TGTGCCAGCAGCCTGGGGACAGCCACCGGGGAGCTGTTTTTT	CASSLGTATGELFF	TRBD1	TRBV5-6	many	TRBJ2-2
TGTGCCAGCAGCTTGATTACAGGGGCGAACACCGGGGAGCTGTTTTTT	CASSLITGANTGELFF	TRBD1	TRBV7-9	.	TRBJ2-2
TGCAGTGCTAGTTTTGGCTGGTCGGGGGCCAAAAACATTCAGTACTTC	CSASFGWSGAKNIQYF	.	TRBV20-1	.	TRBJ2-4
TGTGCCAGCAGCCCCCCGGGTAGGGGAAACACAGATACGCAGTATTTT	CASSPPGRGNTDTQYF	.	TRBV7-9	.	TRBJ2-3
TGTGCCAGCAGCTTAGGGGGTTTCTCCTATAATTCACCCCTCCACTTT	CASSLGGFSYNSPLHF	.	TRBV7-8	few	TRBJ1-6
TGCGCCAGCAGCTTGTTCCGGGGAACGTCTAGCACAGATACGCAGTATTTT	CASSLFRGTSSTDTQYF	.	TRBV5-1	.	TRBJ2-3
TGCAGCGTCACGACTAGCGGGGGTAATGAGCAGTTCTTC	CSVTTSGGNEQFF	TRBD2	TRBV29-1	few	TRBJ2-1
TGCAGTTCCCCAAGCGGGGAACGGAACTACAATGAGCAGTTCTTC	CSSPSGERNYNEQFF	TRBD2	TRBV20-1	many	TRBJ2-1
TGTGCCAGCAGTCAACCGGGACAGCCCGGCTACACCTTC	CASSQPGQPGYTF	TRBD1	TRBV12-3/TRBV12-4	few	TRBJ1-2
TGCAGCGTTGAAGGGGGACAGGTGAACACTGAAGCTTTCTTT	CSVEGGQVNTEAFF	TRBD1	TRBV29-1	.	TRBJ1-1
TGTGCCAGCAGTTACACCCGGGGGCAAGGAGGCACTGAAGCTTTCTTT	CASSYTRGQGGTEAFF	.	TRBV6-5	few	TRBJ1-1
TGTGCCACCAGCAGGATAGCGGGCTTAAACTACGAGCAGTACTTC	CATSRIAGLNYEQYF	TRBD2	TRBV15	.	TRBJ2-7
TGTGCCAGCTCACTAGCCAGGGAGGGCGAGCAGTACTTC	CASSLAREGEQYF	TRBD2	TRBV18	.	TRBJ2-7